Reported below is one T cell receptor beta chain. Its antigen is currently unknown. These data belong to a study of glioma-infiltrating T cells. Overall study findings and caveats: CDR3 overlap between tissue and blood was very small. Above-expected tissue-blood divergence occurred in all gliomas, most in low-grade ones.

Using RNA template, CDR3s of TCR alpha and beta were amplified with iRepertoire arm-PCR. TCRdb fed the multiplex PCR reads into MiXCR, producing one record per CDR3 protein. The table includes some 150,000 distinct CDR3 sequences, around 40% detected once. This CDR3 comprises 16 residues. Deletions cut 0 bases from V and 0 bases from J, with 11 bases between. Germline V lookup: CDR1 LGHNA, CDR2 YSLEER. The sequencing input was glioma tissue, nonneoplastic brain tissue, or PBMCs (not recorded which). This receptor was obtained from a human donor with low-grade glioma or glioblastoma, undergoing nonglioma brain surgery, or in good health (not recorded which). V is TRBV4-3 and J is TRBJ1-1; D is unclear. The CDR3 coding sequence is TGCGCCAGCAGCCAAGATCTTAGCGTCTTGAACACTGAAGCTTTCTTT. This translates into CASSQDLSVLNTEAFF.